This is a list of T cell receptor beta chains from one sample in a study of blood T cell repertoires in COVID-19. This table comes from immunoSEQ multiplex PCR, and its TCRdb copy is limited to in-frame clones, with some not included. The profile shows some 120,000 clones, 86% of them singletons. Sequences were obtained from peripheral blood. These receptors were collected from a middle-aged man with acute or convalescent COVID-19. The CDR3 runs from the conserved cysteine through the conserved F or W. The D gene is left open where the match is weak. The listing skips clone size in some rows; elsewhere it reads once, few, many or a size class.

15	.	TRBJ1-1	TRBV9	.	CASSPRWGVNTEAFF	TGTGCCAGCAGCCCCCGTTGGGGGGTGAACACTGAAGCTTTCTTT
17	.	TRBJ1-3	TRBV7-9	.	CASSLVTQYFSGNTIYF	TGTGCCAGCAGCTTAGTAACTCAATATTTCTCTGGAAACACCATATATTTT
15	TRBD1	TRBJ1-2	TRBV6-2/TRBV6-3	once	CASSFSGTGDYGYTF	TGTGCCAGCAGTTTCTCCGGGACAGGGGACTATGGCTACACCTTC
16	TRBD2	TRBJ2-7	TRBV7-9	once	CASSPTGAGVPYEQYF	TGTGCCAGCAGCCCTACTGGAGCGGGAGTTCCCTACGAGCAGTACTTC
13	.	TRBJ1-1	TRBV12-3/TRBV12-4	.	CASSSSRGAEAFF	TGTGCCAGCAGTTCCTCCAGGGGCGCCGAAGCTTTCTTT
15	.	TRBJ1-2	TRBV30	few	CAWMATWGLVYGYTF	TGTGCCTGGATGGCGACGTGGGGACTAGTTTATGGCTACACCTTC
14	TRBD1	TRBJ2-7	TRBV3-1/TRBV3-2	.	CASSQVTGGYEQYF	TGTGCCAGCAGCCAAGTGACAGGGGGTTACGAGCAGTACTTC
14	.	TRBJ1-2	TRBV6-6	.	CASSYSTTNYGYTF	TGTGCCAGCAGTTACTCGACTACAAACTATGGCTACACCTTC
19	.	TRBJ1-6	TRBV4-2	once	CASSQDWVIRDSANSPLHF	TGTGCCAGCAGCCAAGATTGGGTGATCCGGGACTCCGCTAATTCACCCCTCCACTTT
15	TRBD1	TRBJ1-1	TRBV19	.	CASSQRGRGQGEAFF	TGTGCCAGTAGTCAGCGAGGCAGGGGGCAGGGTGAAGCTTTCTTT
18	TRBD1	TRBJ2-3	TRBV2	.	CASSETASRDRSTDTQYF	TGTGCCAGCAGCGAGACAGCAAGCCGGGACAGGAGCACAGATACGCAGTATTTT
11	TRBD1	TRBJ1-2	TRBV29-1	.	CSEGQGVGYTF	TGCAGCGAGGGACAGGGAGTCGGCTACACCTTC
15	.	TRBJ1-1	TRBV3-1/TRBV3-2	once	CASSQDVRENTEAFF	TGTGCCAGCAGCCAAGACGTCAGGGAAAACACTGAAGCTTTCTTT
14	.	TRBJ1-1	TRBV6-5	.	CASSYSRTKTEAFF	TGTGCCAGCAGTTACTCGAGAACTAAGACTGAAGCTTTCTTT
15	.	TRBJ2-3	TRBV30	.	CAWSVGGYSTDTQYF	TGTGCCTGGAGTGTCGGGGGATATAGCACAGATACGCAGTATTTT
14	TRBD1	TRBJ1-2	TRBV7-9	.	CASIPGQINYGYTF	TGTGCCAGCATCCCGGGACAGATTAACTATGGCTACACCTTC
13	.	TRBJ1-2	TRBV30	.	CAWSDGQFYGYTF	TGTGCCTGGAGTGATGGACAGTTCTATGGCTACACCTTC
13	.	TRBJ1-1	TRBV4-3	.	CASSSQAGTEAFF	TGCGCCAGCAGCTCCCAGGCCGGCACTGAAGCTTTCTTT
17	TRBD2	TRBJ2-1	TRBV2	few	CASSEGAPGLAGLEQFF	TGTGCCAGCAGTGAGGGGGCGCCGGGACTAGCGGGGTTGGAGCAGTTCTTC
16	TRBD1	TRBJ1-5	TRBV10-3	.	CAISGRDRGGNQPQHF	TGTGCCATCAGCGGCCGGGACAGGGGAGGCAATCAGCCCCAGCATTTT
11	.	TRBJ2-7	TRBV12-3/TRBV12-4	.	CASTRGLEQYF	TGTGCCAGCACTAGAGGTTTAGAGCAGTACTTC
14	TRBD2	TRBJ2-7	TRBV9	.	CASSPTTSRDEQYF	TGTGCCAGCAGCCCAACGACTAGCAGAGACGAGCAGTACTTC
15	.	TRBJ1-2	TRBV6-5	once	CASSYSAGSNYGYTF	TGTGCCAGCAGTTACTCGGCGGGATCTAACTATGGCTACACCTTC
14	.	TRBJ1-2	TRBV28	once	CASSLVQVNYGYTF	TGTGCCAGCAGTTTAGTACAGGTTAACTATGGCTACACCTTC
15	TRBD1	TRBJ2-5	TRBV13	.	CASSLRTGSEETQYF	TGTGCCAGCAGCCTACGGACAGGGTCGGAAGAGACCCAGTACTTC
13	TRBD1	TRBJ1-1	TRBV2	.	CAGVGTGVTEAFF	TGTGCCGGCGTTGGGACAGGGGTCACTGAAGCTTTCTTT
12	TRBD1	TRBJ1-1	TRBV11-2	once	CASSKRDSEAFF	TGTGCCAGCAGCAAGAGGGACAGTGAAGCTTTCTTT
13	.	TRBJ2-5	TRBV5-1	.	CASSLGGEETQYF	TGCGCCAGCAGCTTGGGGGGAGAAGAGACCCAGTACTTC
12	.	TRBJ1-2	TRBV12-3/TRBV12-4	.	CASSLNRVGYTF	TGTGCCAGCAGTTTAAACAGGGTGGGCTACACCTTC
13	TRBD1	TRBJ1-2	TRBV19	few	CASSTTGGRGYTF	TGTGCCAGTAGTACGACAGGGGGACGTGGCTACACCTTC
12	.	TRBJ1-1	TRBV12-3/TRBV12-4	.	CASSFGGVEAFF	TGTGCCAGCAGTTTTGGGGGCGTAGAAGCTTTCTTT
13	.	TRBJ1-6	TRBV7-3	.	CASSFQADSPLHF	TGTGCCAGCAGCTTTCAGGCCGATTCACCCCTCCACTTT
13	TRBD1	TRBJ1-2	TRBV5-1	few	CASSGDRVYGYTF	TGCGCCAGCAGCGGGGACAGGGTCTATGGCTACACCTTC
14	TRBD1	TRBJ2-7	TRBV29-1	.	CSVLPGQDDYEQYF	TGCAGCGTTTTACCGGGACAGGACGACTACGAGCAGTACTTC
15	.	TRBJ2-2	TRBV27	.	CASSKGHLNTGELFF	TGTGCCAGCAGTAAGGGACACTTGAACACCGGGGAGCTGTTTTTT
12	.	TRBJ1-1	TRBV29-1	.	CSVEDRNTEAFF	TGCAGCGTTGAAGATCGGAACACTGAAGCTTTCTTT
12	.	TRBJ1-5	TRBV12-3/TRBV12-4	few	CASSLLRQPQHF	TGTGCCAGCAGTTTATTACGGCAGCCCCAGCATTTT
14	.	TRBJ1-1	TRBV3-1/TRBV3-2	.	CASSQGRRNTEAFF	TGTGCCAGCAGCCAAGGCAGGCGGAACACTGAAGCTTTCTTT
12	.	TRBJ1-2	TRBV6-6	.	CASSQGNYGYTF	TGTGCCAGCAGCCAGGGGAACTATGGCTACACCTTC
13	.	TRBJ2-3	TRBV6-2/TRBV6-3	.	CASSPIETDTQYF	TGTGCCAGCAGTCCAATCGAGACAGATACGCAGTATTTT
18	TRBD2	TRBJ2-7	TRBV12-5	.	CASGLVDGTSGSFYEQYF	TGTGCTAGTGGTTTGGTAGACGGGACTAGCGGGAGTTTCTACGAGCAGTACTTC
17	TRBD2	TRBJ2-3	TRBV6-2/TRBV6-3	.	CASSDRRGGISTDTQYF	TGTGCCAGCAGCGATAGGCGGGGGGGGATTAGCACAGATACGCAGTATTTT
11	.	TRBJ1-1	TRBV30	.	CAWRGVTEAFF	TGTGCCTGGAGAGGGGTCACTGAAGCTTTCTTT
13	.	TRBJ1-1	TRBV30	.	CAWSMGQYTEAFF	TGTGCCTGGAGTATGGGGCAGTACACTGAAGCTTTCTTT
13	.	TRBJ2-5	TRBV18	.	CASSSYQGETQYF	TGTGCCAGCTCATCCTACCAGGGAGAGACCCAGTACTTC
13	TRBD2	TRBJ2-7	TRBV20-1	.	CSAGGLAGNEQYF	TGCAGTGCTGGTGGACTAGCGGGCAACGAGCAGTACTTC
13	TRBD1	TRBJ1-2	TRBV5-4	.	CAIAPQGAKGYTF	TGTGCCATCGCGCCCCAGGGGGCAAAGGGCTACACCTTC
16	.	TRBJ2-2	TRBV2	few	CASSVRGGANTGELFF	TGTGCCAGCAGTGTGCGAGGGGGAGCGAACACCGGGGAGCTGTTTTTT
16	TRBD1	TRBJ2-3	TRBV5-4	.	CASSTEGTGLPDTQYF	TGTGCCAGCAGCACCGAAGGGACAGGGCTACCAGATACGCAGTATTTT
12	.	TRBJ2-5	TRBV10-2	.	CASRDYQETQYF	TGCGCCAGCCGGGACTACCAAGAGACCCAGTACTTC
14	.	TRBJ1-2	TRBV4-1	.	CASSPLREQHGYTF	TGCGCCAGCAGCCCTTTACGGGAACAGCATGGCTACACCTTC
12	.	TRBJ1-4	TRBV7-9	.	CASSPRTGKLFF	TGTGCCAGCAGCCCCAGGACGGGGAAACTGTTTTTT
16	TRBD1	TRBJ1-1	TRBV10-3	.	CAISESETGLNTEAFF	TGTGCCATCAGTGAGTCGGAGACAGGGTTGAACACTGAAGCTTTCTTT
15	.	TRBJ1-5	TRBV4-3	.	CASSQGLHSNQPQHF	TGCGCCAGCAGCCAGGGACTTCATAGCAATCAGCCCCAGCATTTT
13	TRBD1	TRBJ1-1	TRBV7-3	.	CASGRDRGSEAFF	TGTGCCAGCGGCCGGGACAGGGGGTCTGAAGCTTTCTTT